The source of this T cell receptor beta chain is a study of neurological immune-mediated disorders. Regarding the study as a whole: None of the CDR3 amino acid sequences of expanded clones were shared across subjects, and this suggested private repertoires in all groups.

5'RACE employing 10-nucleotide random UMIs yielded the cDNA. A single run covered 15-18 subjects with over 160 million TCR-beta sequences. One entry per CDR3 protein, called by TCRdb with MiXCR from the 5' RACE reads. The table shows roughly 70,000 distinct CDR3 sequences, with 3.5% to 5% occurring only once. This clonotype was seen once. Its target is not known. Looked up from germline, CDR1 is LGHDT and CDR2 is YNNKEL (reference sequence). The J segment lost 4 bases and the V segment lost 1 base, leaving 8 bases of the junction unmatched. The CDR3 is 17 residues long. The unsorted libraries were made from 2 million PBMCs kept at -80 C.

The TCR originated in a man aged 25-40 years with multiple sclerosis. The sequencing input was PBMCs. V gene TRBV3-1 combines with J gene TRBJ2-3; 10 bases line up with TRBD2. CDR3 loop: CASSQGERGGRADTQYF. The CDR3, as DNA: TGTGCCAGCAGCCAAGGGGAGCGGGGGGGCCGCGCAGATACGCAGTATTTT.